The source of this T cell receptor beta chain is a study of blood T cell repertoires in COVID-19. Study summary: Both acute and convalescent COVID-19 samples were obtained from the United States, Italy and Spain. The cDNA or gDNA used as material had been derived from T cells, B-cell-depleted T cells, or PBMCs.

Trimming pared 5 bases from V and 2 bases from J, leaving 10 bases between. CDR1 is LNHDA, CDR2 SQIVND, per germline (reference sequence). The CDR3 spans 13 residues. Under the authors' procedure: Amplification of reference gene primers was used by the study to estimate nucleated cell counts. Assay used: immunoSEQ multiplex PCR; TCRdb lists only in-frame clones, some missing. V, J and clone size derive from that table, while D and trimming were established from the DNA sequence. Counted here are some 180,000 clones, 80% to 85% occurring once; the ten biggest clones make up under 13%. The chain joins TRBV19 to TRBJ2-7; tentatively, D is TRBD1 (6 bases). The sequence was obtained from a man aged 65 to 85 with active or convalescent COVID-19. Sequenced: peripheral blood. In DNA form, the CDR3 reads TGTGCCAGTAGTCGGACAGAAACCTACGAGCAGTACTTC. Translated: CASSRTETYEQYF.